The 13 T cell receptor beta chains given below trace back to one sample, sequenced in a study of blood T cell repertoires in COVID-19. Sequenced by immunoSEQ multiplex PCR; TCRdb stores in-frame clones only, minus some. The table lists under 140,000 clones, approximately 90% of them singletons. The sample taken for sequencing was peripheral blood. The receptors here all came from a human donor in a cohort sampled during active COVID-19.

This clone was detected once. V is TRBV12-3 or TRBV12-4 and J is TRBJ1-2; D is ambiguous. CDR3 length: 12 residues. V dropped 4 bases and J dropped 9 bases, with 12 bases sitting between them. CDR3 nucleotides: TGTGCCAGCAGTTCATTGACTAACCGCTACACCTTC. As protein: CASSSLTNRYTF.

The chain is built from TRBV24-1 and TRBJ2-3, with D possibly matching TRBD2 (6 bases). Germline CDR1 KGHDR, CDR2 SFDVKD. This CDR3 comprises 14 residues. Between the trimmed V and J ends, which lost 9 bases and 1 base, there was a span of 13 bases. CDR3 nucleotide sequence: TGTGCCACCTCTGCGGGGATCCGCACAGATACGCAGTATTTT. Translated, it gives CATSAGIRTDTQYF.

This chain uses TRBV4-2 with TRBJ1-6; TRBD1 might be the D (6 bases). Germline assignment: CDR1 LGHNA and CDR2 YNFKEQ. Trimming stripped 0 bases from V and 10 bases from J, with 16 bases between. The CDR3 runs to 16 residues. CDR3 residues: CASSQEGGEGGSPLHF. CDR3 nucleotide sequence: TGTGCCAGCAGCCAAGAAGGGGGGGAAGGCGGCTCACCCCTCCACTTT.

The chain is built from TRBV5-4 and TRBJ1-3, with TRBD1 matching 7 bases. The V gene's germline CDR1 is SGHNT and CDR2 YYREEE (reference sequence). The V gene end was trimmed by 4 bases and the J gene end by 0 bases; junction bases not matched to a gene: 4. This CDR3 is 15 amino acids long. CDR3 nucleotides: TGTGCCAGCAGCGGGCAGGGGGGCTCTGGAAACACCATATATTTT. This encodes CASSGQGGSGNTIYF.

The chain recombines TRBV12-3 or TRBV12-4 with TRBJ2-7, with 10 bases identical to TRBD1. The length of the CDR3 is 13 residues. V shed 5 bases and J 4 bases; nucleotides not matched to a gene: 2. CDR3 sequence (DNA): TGTGCCAGCAGTAGGGACAGGGGTTACGAGCAGTACTTC. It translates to CASSRDRGYEQYF.

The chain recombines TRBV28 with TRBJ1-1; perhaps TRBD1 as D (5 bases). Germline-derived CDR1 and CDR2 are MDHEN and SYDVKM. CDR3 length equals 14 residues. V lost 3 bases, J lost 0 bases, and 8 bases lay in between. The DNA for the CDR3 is TGTGCCAGCAGTTTGGACACCCTGAACACTGAAGCTTTCTTT. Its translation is CASSLDTLNTEAFF.

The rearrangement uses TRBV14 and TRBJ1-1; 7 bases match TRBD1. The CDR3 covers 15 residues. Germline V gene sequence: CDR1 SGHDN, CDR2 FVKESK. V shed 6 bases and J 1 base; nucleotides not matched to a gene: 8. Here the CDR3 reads CASRPNRGKNTEAFF. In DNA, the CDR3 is TGTGCCAGCAGGCCCAACAGGGGCAAGAACACTGAAGCTTTCTTT.

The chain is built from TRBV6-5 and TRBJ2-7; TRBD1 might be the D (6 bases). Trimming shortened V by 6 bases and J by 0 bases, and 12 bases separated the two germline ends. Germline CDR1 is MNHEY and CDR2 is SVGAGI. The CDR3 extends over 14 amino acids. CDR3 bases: TGTGCCAGCAGAGGTGGACAGAACTCCTACGAGCAGTACTTC. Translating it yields CASRGGQNSYEQYF.

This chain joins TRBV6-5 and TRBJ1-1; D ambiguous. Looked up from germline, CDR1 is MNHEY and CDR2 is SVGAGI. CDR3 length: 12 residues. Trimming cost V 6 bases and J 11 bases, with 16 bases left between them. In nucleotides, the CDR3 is TGTGCCAGCAGCGATAGATCCGAATGGGCTTTCTTT. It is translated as CASSDRSEWAFF.

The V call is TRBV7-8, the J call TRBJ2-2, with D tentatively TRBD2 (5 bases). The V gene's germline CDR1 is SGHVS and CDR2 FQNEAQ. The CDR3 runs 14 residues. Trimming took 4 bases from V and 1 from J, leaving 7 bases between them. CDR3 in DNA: TGTGCCAGCAGCTGGGCGGGGAACACCGGGGAGCTGTTTTTT. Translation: CASSWAGNTGELFF.

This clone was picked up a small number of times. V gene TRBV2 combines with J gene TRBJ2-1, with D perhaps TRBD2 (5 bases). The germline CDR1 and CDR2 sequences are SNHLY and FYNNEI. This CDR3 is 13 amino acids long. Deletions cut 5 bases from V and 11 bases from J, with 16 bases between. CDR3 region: CASSFRDQHQQFF. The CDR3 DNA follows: TGTGCCAGCAGTTTTCGGGATCAGCACCAGCAGTTCTTC.

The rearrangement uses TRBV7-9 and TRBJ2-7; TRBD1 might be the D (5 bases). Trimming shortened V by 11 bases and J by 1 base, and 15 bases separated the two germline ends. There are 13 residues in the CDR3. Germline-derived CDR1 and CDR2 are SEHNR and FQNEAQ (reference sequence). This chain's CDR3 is CAGDRISSYEQYF. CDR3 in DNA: TGTGCCGGTGACAGAATCTCGTCCTACGAGCAGTACTTC. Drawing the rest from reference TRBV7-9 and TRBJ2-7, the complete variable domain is DTGVSQNPRHKITKRGQNVTFRCDPISEHNRLYWYRQTLGQGPEFLTYFQNEAQLEKSRLLSDRFSAERPKGSFSTLEIQRTEQGDSAMYLCAGDRISSYEQYFGPGTRLTVT.

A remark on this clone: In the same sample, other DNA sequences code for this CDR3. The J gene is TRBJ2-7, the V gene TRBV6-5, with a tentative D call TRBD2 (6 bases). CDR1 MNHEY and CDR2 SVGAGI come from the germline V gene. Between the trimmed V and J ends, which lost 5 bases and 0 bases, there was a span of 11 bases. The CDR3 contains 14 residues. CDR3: CASSRDFSSYEQYF. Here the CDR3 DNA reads TGTGCCAGCAGTCGGGACTTTAGCTCCTACGAGCAGTACTTC.